The clone carrying this T cell receptor beta chain was detected ten times or more. Antigen specificity is unknown. Primers used in a second PCR of about 7 to 12 cycles were a sample-barcoded 5' primer and a J-beta primer mix. CDR3-containing paired-end reads numbered at least 2.5 million in each sample. TCRdb itself ran the 5' RACE reads through MiXCR, one entry per CDR3 protein. The sample holds roughly 730,000 distinct CDR3 sequences, more than 55% seen once. Trimming removed 6 bases from V and 1 base from J; junction bases left unmatched: 8. Germline lookup yields CDR1 SQVTM and CDR2 ANQGSEA. The length of the CDR3 is 14 residues. Healthy Caucasians from Russia aged about 6 to 95 served as donors. The data belong to a study of blood T cells in healthy people across ages. Overall study results and limits: Per million T cells, the diversity of TCR beta decreased roughly linearly as age advanced.

The receptor was isolated from a man between 40 and 49 years old in good health. V gene TRBV29-1 combines with J gene TRBJ2-5; 7 nucleotides align to TRBD1. Sequenced input: blood. This chain's CDR3 is CSVAEGTVQETQYF. In nucleotides, the CDR3 is TGCAGCGTCGCTGAGGGGACAGTCCAAGAGACCCAGTACTTC.